The 9 T cell receptor beta chains in this list originate from one sample, sequenced in a study of blood T cell repertoires in COVID-19. TCRdb's table, derived via immunoSEQ multiplex PCR, lists solely in-frame clones and lacks some. This sample has 200,000 to 250,000 clones, with 70% to 85% found just once. Input material: PBMCs or T cells enriched from blood (not recorded which). The receptor set was obtained from a woman aged 60 to 75 who had recovered from COVID-19.

The rearrangement links TRBV11-1 to TRBJ1-3; 8 bases agree with TRBD1. This CDR3 spans 15 amino acids. The germline V gene encodes CDR1 SGHAT and CDR2 FQDESV (reference sequence). V shed 5 bases, J shed 0 bases, and the junction held 3 bases outside the gene matches. The CDR3 bases are TGTGCCAGCAGCGATGGGACAGGCTCTGGAAACACCATATATTTT. Protein sequence: CASSDGTGSGNTIYF.

J is TRBJ2-7 and V is TRBV6-6; 7 positions match TRBD1. The CDR3 totals 14 residues. The J segment lost 6 bases and the V segment lost 7 bases, leaving 12 bases of the junction unmatched. Germline values: CDR1 MNHNY, CDR2 SVGAGI (reference sequence). The CDR3 sequence: CASTIGTAAGEQYF. The DNA for the CDR3 is TGTGCCAGCACCATCGGGACAGCGGCGGGCGAGCAGTACTTC.

This chain links TRBV3-1 (or the pseudogene TRBV3-2) with TRBJ1-1; D remains ambiguous. V shed 3 bases and J shed 4 bases, with 9 bases lying between them. This CDR3 region has 13 residues. Germline V gives CDR1 LGHDT, CDR2 YNNKEL (reference sequence). In DNA, the CDR3 is TGTGCCAGCAGCCAGTCCAGGTCCACTGAAGCTTTCTTT. Translated: CASSQSRSTEAFF.

The rearrangement links TRBV30 to TRBJ1-2; 7 bases are a match to TRBD1. Germline CDR1 GTSNPN, CDR2 SVGIG (reference sequence). The CDR3 has 13 residues. V lost 2 bases to trimming and J lost 0 bases; unmatched junction nucleotides: 0. CDR3 sequence reads: CAWSQGANYGYTF. The CDR3 DNA is TGTGCCTGGAGTCAGGGGGCTAACTATGGCTACACCTTC.

The rearrangement uses TRBV10-3 and TRBJ1-2, with 7 nucleotides matching TRBD1. With V trimmed by 5 bases and J by 4 bases, 4 bases remained unmatched. Germline values: CDR1 ENHRY, CDR2 SYGVKD. The CDR3 spans 13 residues. CDR3 amino acids: CAISPGQPYGYTF. In DNA form, the CDR3 reads TGTGCCATCAGTCCGGGACAGCCCTATGGCTACACCTTC.

V usage is TRBV27 and J usage is TRBJ2-1, with 10 bases aligning to TRBD2. The V segment lost 5 bases and the J segment 4 bases; nucleotides outside the gene matches: 5. This CDR3 has 15 residues. Germline V lookup: CDR1 MNHEY, CDR2 SMNVEV (reference sequence). CDR3 protein: CASSQLAGRYNEQFF. The CDR3 DNA is TGTGCCAGCAGTCAACTAGCGGGAAGGTACAATGAGCAGTTCTTC.

The rearrangement joins TRBV19 to TRBJ1-6; possible D gene TRBD1, 5 bases. There are 15 residues in the CDR3. Trimming took off 4 bases at V and 8 bases at J, with 15 bases between the two ends. Germline V gives CDR1 LNHDA, CDR2 SQIVND (reference sequence). The CDR3 spells CASSTGLLRDSPLHF. CDR3 DNA: TGTGCCAGTAGTACGGGACTCCTCAGGGATTCACCCCTCCACTTT.

The chain uses TRBV3-1 (or the pseudogene TRBV3-2) and TRBJ2-3; unclear D gene. V dropped 4 bases and J dropped 1 base, with 9 bases sitting between them. From germline, CDR1 is LGHDT and CDR2 YNNKEL (reference sequence). CDR3 length: 14 residues. The CDR3 loop is CASSPSQGTDTQYF. CDR3 DNA: TGTGCCAGCAGCCCCTCGCAGGGCACAGATACGCAGTATTTT.

This clone came up a few times. The chain employs TRBV3-1 (or the pseudogene TRBV3-2) and TRBJ1-6, with TRBD1 matching 7 bases. The CDR3 is 14 residues long. Germline V gene lookup returns CDR1 LGHDT and CDR2 YNNKEL (reference sequence). V was clipped by 4 bases and J by 10 bases; unmatched bases: 7. In nucleotides, the CDR3 is TGTGCCAGCAGCCGTGACAGGGCAAGGTCACCCCTCCACTTT. It codes for CASSRDRARSPLHF.